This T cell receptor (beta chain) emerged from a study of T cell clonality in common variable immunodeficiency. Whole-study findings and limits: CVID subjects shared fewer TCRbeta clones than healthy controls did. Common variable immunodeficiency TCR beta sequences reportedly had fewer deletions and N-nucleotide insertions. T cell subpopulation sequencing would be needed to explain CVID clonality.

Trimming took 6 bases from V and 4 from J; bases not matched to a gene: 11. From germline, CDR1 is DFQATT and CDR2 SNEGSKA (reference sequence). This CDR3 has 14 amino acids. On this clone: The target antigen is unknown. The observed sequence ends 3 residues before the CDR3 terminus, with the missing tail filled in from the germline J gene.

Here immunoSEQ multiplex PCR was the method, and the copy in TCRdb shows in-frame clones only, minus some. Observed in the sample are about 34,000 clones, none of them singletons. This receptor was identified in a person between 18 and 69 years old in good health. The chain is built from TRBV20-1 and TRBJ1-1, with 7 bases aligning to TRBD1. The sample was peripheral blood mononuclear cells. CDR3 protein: CSAAATGMGTEAFF. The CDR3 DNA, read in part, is TGCAGTGCAGCAGCGACAGGGATGGGCACTGAA.